This T cell receptor (beta chain) was identified in a study of control samples from healthy donors and cancer patients. Trimming left V 6 bases short and J 4 bases short, with 10 bases between. Germline CDR1 and CDR2: SNHLY and FYNNEI. The CDR3 loop spans 12 amino acids. The repertoire was sequenced with immunoSEQ multiplex PCR; TCRdb's copy has only in-frame clones and lacks some. Of 150,000 to 200,000 clones listed, around 89% are singletons. The chain couples TRBV2 to TRBJ2-7; D possibly corresponds to TRBD2 (6 bases). Specimen: blood. The sequence came from a woman between 50 and 59 years old in good health. The CDR3 region is CASSAGSYEQYF. The CDR3 nucleotides read TGTGCCAGCAGCGCCGGGAGTTACGAGCAGTACTTC.